This T cell receptor beta chain was identified during a study of blood T cells in healthy people across ages. Study-wide points: Because sorting was not performed, PBMCs prevented conclusive naive versus antigen-experienced comparison.

The authors ran a second PCR of about 6 to 12 cycles using a sample-barcoded 5' primer and a J-beta primer mix. Samples each returned at least 2.5 million CDR3-containing paired-end reads. MiXCR, run by TCRdb on the 5' RACE reads, gives a single entry per CDR3 protein. The sample includes fewer than 2,000,000 distinct CDR3 sequences, around 40% of them seen just once. This clonotype has more than one count but fewer than ten. Its antigen remains unknown. The amount of total RNA extracted per sample was at least 5 micrograms. With 0 bases removed from V and 3 bases from J, the gap between germline ends came to 11 bases. CDR1 and CDR2 from the germline V gene are SGDLS and YYNGEE. This CDR3 comprises 15 residues.

The rearrangement joins TRBV9 to TRBJ2-3; D might be TRBD1 (6 bases). Sequencing used blood. The sequence derives from a human donor in good health. CDR3 sequence: CASSVDTGMTDTQYF. DNA for the CDR3: TGTGCCAGCAGCGTAGACACAGGGATGACAGATACGCAGTATTTT.